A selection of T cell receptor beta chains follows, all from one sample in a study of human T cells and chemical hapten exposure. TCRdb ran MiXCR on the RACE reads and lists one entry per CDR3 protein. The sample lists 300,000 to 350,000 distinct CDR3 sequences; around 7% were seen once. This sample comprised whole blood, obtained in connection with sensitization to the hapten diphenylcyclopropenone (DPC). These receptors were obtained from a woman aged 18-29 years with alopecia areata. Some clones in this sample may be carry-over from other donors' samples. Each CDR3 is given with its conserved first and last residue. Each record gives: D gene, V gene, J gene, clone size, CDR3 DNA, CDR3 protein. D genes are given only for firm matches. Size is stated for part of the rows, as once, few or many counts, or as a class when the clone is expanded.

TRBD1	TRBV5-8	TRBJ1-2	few	TGTGCCAGCAGCTTGGGTTGGACAGGGGACTATGGCTACACCTTC	CASSLGWTGDYGYTF
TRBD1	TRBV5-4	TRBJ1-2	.	TGTGCCAGCAGCTCTGGACAGGGTCTTAACAACTATGGCTACACCTTC	CASSSGQGLNNYGYTF
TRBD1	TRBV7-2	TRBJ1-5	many	TGTGCCAGCAGCTTAGTTTCATCAGGGGGCGCGCGTCAGCCCCAGCATTTT	CASSLVSSGGARQPQHF
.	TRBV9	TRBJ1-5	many	TGTGCCAGCACCCCGTCGGGGGAGGGTCAGCCCCAGCATTTT	CASTPSGEGQPQHF
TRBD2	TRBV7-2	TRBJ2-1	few	TGTGCCAGCGAGCGGGGTCCCTTTTACAATGAGCAGTTCTTC	CASERGPFYNEQFF
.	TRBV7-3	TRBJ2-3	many	TGTGCCAGCAGCTCCCAGGGCAGGGGCGCGGGGAAAGATACGCAGTATTTT	CASSSQGRGAGKDTQYF
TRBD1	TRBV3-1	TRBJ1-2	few	TGTGCCAGCAGCTGGGGACAGGGAAACTATGGCTACACCTTC	CASSWGQGNYGYTF
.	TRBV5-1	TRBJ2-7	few	TGCGCCAGCAGCCCGGCCGGGACCTCGTGGGGGTACGAGCAGTACTTC	CASSPAGTSWGYEQYF
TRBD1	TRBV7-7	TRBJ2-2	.	TGTGCTAGCAGCCGTTACAGGGGGAGTGGCACCGGGGAGCTGTTTTTT	CASSRYRGSGTGELFF
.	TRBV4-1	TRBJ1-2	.	TGCGCCAGCAGCCAAGATCTAGTAGCTTCGGGCTATGGCTACACCTTC	CASSQDLVASGYGYTF